This T cell receptor beta chain is drawn from a study of T cells in localized non-small cell lung cancer. The CDR3 is 13 amino acids. Germline CDR1 reads SGHKS; CDR2 reads YYEKEE (reference sequence). V was cut by 0 bases and J by 3 bases, with 7 bases left in between. The protocol was immunoSEQ multiplex PCR, while the TCRdb copy is restricted to in-frame clones and leaves out a portion. This table holds some 82,000 clones, 80% found once. This sequence originates from a man aged 40 to 70 with stage II squamous cell lung carcinoma. This specimen was PBMCs, taken before any cancer treatment. The rearrangement links TRBV5-5 to TRBJ2-7; tentative D call: TRBD2 (5 bases). The DNA for the CDR3 is TGTGCCAGCAGCTTGGTAGGGAGCTACGAGCAGTACTTC. As protein: CASSLVGSYEQYF. Together with reference TRBV5-5 and TRBJ2-7, the CDR3 gives the full variable domain: DAGVTQSPTHLIKTRGQQVTLRCSPISGHKSVSWYQQVLGQGPQFIFQYYEKEERGRGNFPDRFSARQFPNYSSELNVNALLLGDSALYLCASSLVGSYEQYFGPGTRLTVT.